What follows are 24 T cell receptor beta chains derived from one specimen sequenced in a study of post-analysis software for immune sequencing data. The library was made from cDNA and included unique molecular identifiers. TCRdb analysed the PCR reads with MiXCR anew, one entry per CDR3 protein. The sample includes about 760,000 distinct CDR3 sequences, roughly 27% of them seen just once. Study results and limitations: Roughly 5 TRBV segments, TRBV5-6, TRBV5-1 and TRBV20-1 among them, were found more frequent in patients than controls.

Antigens of these TCRs are unknown. Sequenced sample: blood. Every receptor here comes from a girl aged 10 to 17 with multiple sclerosis.

The chain is built from TRBV18 and TRBJ2-1; no firm D call. The V gene's germline CDR1 is KGHSH and CDR2 LQKENI. V was shortened by 2 bases and J by 6 bases, with 5 bases between the two germline ends. The CDR3 has 12 amino acids. The CDR3 reads CASSPAPNEQFF. The DNA for the CDR3 is TGTGCCAGCTCACCAGCTCCCAATGAGCAGTTCTTC.

This clonotype was counted a few times. The V gene is TRBV12-3 or TRBV12-4, the J gene TRBJ1-6, with TRBD1 as a possible D gene (6 bases). Deletions cut 6 bases from V and 0 bases from J, with 12 bases between. The CDR3 covers 16 residues. The CDR3: CASSPDRSSYNSPLHF. The CDR3 DNA reads as TGTGCCAGCAGCCCCGACAGGAGCTCCTATAATTCACCCCTCCACTTT.

Comments on this clonotype: With a much larger clone just one base away, this may be a read error. This chain uses TRBV29-1 with TRBJ2-1; 10 nucleotides align to TRBD2. The germline V gene encodes CDR1 SQVTM and CDR2 ANQGSEA. V lost 8 bases, J lost 15 bases, and 16 bases stayed unmatched. There are 13 residues in the CDR3. DNA of the CDR3: TGCAGCTCCGAGGGTAGCGGGAGGAATAGATGGTTCTTC. The encoded protein is CSSEGSGRNRWFF.

This clonotype was seen a handful of times. The gene calls are TRBV5-1 and TRBJ2-7; TRBD2 aligns across 11 bases. V gave up 2 bases and J gave up 5 bases; unmatched junction bases: 6. CDR1 SGHRS and CDR2 YFSETQ come from the germline V gene. The CDR3 has 15 amino acids. The DNA of the CDR3 is TGCGCCAGCAGCTTCCTGAGACTAGCGGGAAACGAGCAGTACTTC. Its translation: CASSFLRLAGNEQYF.

This sequence joins TRBV7-9 and TRBJ1-1; D is undetermined. V was shortened by 1 base and J by 12 bases, with 15 bases between the two germline ends. CDR3 length equals 13 residues. Germline V gene data show CDR1 as SEHNR and CDR2 as FQNEAQ (reference sequence). CDR3 in amino acids: CASSLVWSAGSFF. CDR3 sequence (DNA): TGTGCCAGCAGCTTAGTGTGGTCGGCGGGGTCTTTCTTT.

V usage is TRBV4-3 and J usage is TRBJ2-5; D not certain. This CDR3 is built from 15 residues. Germline V CDR1 and CDR2: LGHNA, YSLEER. The V end lost 0 bases, the J end lost 0 bases, and 8 bases lay between the germline ends. The CDR3 DNA follows: TGCGCCAGCAGCCAAGATGTCCTAGACCAAGAGACCCAGTACTTC. Translating gives CASSQDVLDQETQYF.

The chain combines TRBV9 with TRBJ1-5, with D perhaps matching TRBD1 (6 bases). CDR1 and CDR2 from the germline V gene are SGDLS and YYNGEE. The CDR3 contains 15 residues. The ends were cut back, 3 bases at V and 4 bases at J, with 14 bases in the middle. CDR3 DNA: TGTGCCAGCAGCGCGGGAGGAACAGGGAATCAGCCCCAGCATTTT. Translation gives CASSAGGTGNQPQHF. Using reference TRBV9 and TRBJ1-5 for the parts outside the CDR3, the full variable domain is DSGVTQTPKHLITATGQRVTLRCSPRSGDLSVYWYQQSLDQGLQFLIQYYNGEERAKGNILERFSAQQFPDLHSELNLSSLELGDSALYFCASSAGGTGNQPQHFGDGTRLSIL.

The rearrangement uses TRBV7-9 and TRBJ2-3; D is uncertain. Deletions cut 4 bases from V and 0 bases from J, with 20 bases between. The CDR3 totals 18 residues. Germline lookup yields CDR1 SEHNR and CDR2 FQNEAQ (reference sequence). CDR3 sequence (DNA): TGTGCCAGCAGCTCAACCCCTCCTGGAACTCGGAGCACAGATACGCAGTATTTT. Translating gives CASSSTPPGTRSTDTQYF.

The V call is TRBV20-1, the J call TRBJ1-5; D may be TRBD1 (6 bases). V shed 4 bases and J shed 5 bases, with 18 bases lying between them. The CDR3 length is 15 residues. The germline CDR1 and CDR2 sequences are DFQATT and SNEGSKA (reference sequence). The CDR3 bases are TGCAGTGCTACGAACAGGGAGAACAGCGATCAGCCCCAGCATTTT. This encodes CSATNRENSDQPQHF.

As to this clonotype: An end of the junction does not agree with germline; a read error may underlie this. The chain uses TRBV2 and TRBJ2-6, with 8 nucleotides matching TRBD1. Germline V gene sequence: CDR1 SNHLY, CDR2 FYNNEI. The CDR3 loop spans 21 amino acids. CDR3 region: CASSGAGQGPTILSGANILTF. For the CDR3, the DNA is TGTGCCAGCAGTGGGGCCGGACAGGGTCCAACTATCCTTTCTGGGGCCAACATCCTGACTTTC.

Only a few counts were recorded for this clonotype. The chain recombines TRBV4-1 with TRBJ2-3; D is uncertain. The CDR3 spans 15 residues. V was shortened by 0 bases and J by 6 bases, with 13 bases between the two germline ends. Germline assignment: CDR1 MGHRA and CDR2 YSYEKL. The CDR3 coding sequence is TGCGCCAGCAGCCAAGACGTAAGACCGATCGATACGCAGTATTTT. It specifies CASSQDVRPIDTQYF.

The chain is built from TRBV25-1 and TRBJ2-1; 13 bases agree with TRBD2. The CDR3 contains 16 residues. CDR1 and CDR2 from the germline V gene are MGHDK and SYGVNS. V was clipped by 4 bases and J by 5 bases; unmatched bases: 5. For the CDR3, the DNA is TGTGCCAGCAGTGCTCTGGGACTAGCGGGAAACAATGAGCAGTTCTTC. It yields the protein CASSALGLAGNNEQFF. The whole variable domain, filled in from reference TRBV25-1 and TRBJ2-1, reads EADIYQTPRYLVIGTGKKITLECSQTMGHDKMYWYQQDPGMELHLIHYSYGVNSTEKGDLSSESTVSRIRTEHFPLTLESARPSHTSQYLCASSALGLAGNNEQFFGPGTRLTVL.

This clonotype occurred a few times. The chain couples TRBV24-1 to TRBJ2-5, with TRBD2 matching 7 bases. CDR1 is KGHDR and CDR2 is SFDVKD in the germline V gene. The CDR3 loop spans 17 amino acids. The V segment lost 0 bases and the J segment 1 base; nucleotides outside the gene matches: 7. DNA for the CDR3: TGTGCCACCAGTGATTTGCCCCTCGGGACTACCCAAGAGACCCAGTACTTC. Protein product: CATSDLPLGTTQETQYF.

CDR3 sequence reads: CASSFGGNVRLSGEQYF. In DNA form, the CDR3 reads TGTGCCAGCAGTTTTGGAGGAAACGTCCGCCTTTCCGGTGAGCAGTACTTC. V usage is TRBV7-2 and J usage is TRBJ2-5, with D perhaps matching TRBD2 (5 bases). Trimming shortened V by 6 bases and J by 11 bases, and 31 bases separated the two germline ends. The CDR3 length is 17 residues. Germline values: CDR1 SGHTA, CDR2 FQGNSA.

The J gene is TRBJ2-5, the V gene TRBV3-1; perhaps D is TRBD1 or TRBD2 (5 bases each). The CDR3 totals 15 residues. With 1 base removed from V and 3 bases from J, the gap between germline ends came to 12 bases. Germline V gene lookup returns CDR1 LGHDT and CDR2 YNNKEL (reference sequence). The CDR3: CASSQGHQGEETQYF. The CDR3 DNA is TGTGCCAGCAGCCAAGGTCACCAGGGAGAAGAGACCCAGTACTTC.

This clonotype was seen only a few times. The chain combines TRBV6-2 or TRBV6-3 with TRBJ2-3, with a possible D match to TRBD2 (6 bases). Germline CDR1 is MNHEY and CDR2 is SVGEGT. The CDR3 has 14 residues. The ends were cut back, 7 bases at V and 2 bases at J, with 13 bases in the middle. CDR3 amino acids: CASIYGGNTDTQYF. DNA for the CDR3: TGTGCCAGCATCTACGGCGGGAACACAGATACGCAGTATTTT.

The V gene is TRBV5-1, the J gene TRBJ2-3; 7 bases agree with TRBD1. Germline-derived CDR1 and CDR2 are SGHRS and YFSETQ. Losses at the gene ends were 3 bases for V and 3 bases for J; bases not matched to a gene: 13. CDR3 length: 17 residues. This chain's CDR3 is CASSYFDGRQGTDTQYF. The CDR3, as DNA: TGCGCCAGCAGCTACTTCGACGGCAGACAGGGAACAGATACGCAGTATTTT.

This clonotype was counted a few times. The chain has TRBV12-3 or TRBV12-4 and TRBJ2-7; no clear D. The length of the CDR3 is 14 residues. The V end lost 5 bases, the J end lost 3 bases, and 14 bases lay between the germline ends. CDR3 sequence: CASSPPTTFYEQYF. The CDR3 DNA follows: TGTGCCAGCAGTCCACCTACGACATTCTACGAGCAGTACTTC.

The chain carries TRBV6-5 and TRBJ1-2; D is ambiguous. The CDR3 totals 14 residues. V was trimmed by 6 bases and J by 0 bases, leaving 11 bases between them. In germline, CDR1 is MNHEY, CDR2 SVGAGI. For the CDR3, the DNA is TGTGCCAGCAGGCCTTCGGTCGCTAACTATGGCTACACCTTC. Translating gives CASRPSVANYGYTF.

This clonotype has ten or more counts. The rearrangement uses TRBV10-3 and TRBJ1-2; the D is unclear. V was shortened by 3 bases and J by 6 bases, with 11 bases between the two germline ends. The CDR3 consists of 13 residues. CDR1 is ENHRY, CDR2 SYGVKD, per germline. CDR3 bases: TGTGCCATCAGTGACGTCGGGCCCGATGGCTACACCTTC. It encodes CAISDVGPDGYTF.

The genes are TRBV27 and TRBJ1-2; unclear D gene. The germline V gene encodes CDR1 MNHEY and CDR2 SMNVEV (reference sequence). The CDR3 is made up of 15 amino acids. Trimming shortened V by 8 bases and J by 0 bases, and 16 bases separated the two germline ends. CDR3 sequence (DNA): TGTGCCAGCGGTACAGTTCCGGGTTCTAACTATGGCTACACCTTC. Protein sequence: CASGTVPGSNYGYTF.

The chain employs TRBV5-1 and TRBJ1-2; tentatively, D is TRBD1 (5 bases). CDR1 and CDR2 (germline): SGHRS, YFSETQ. This CDR3 comprises 14 residues. V dropped 3 bases and J dropped 6 bases, with 15 bases sitting between them. The CDR3 bases are TGCGCCAGCAGCTCGGGGGGTGCGTTGGATGGCTACACCTTC. The encoded protein is CASSSGGALDGYTF.

At least ten counts were recorded for this clonotype. The chain recombines TRBV5-5 with TRBJ2-7, with D perhaps TRBD1 (6 bases). Germline V gene lookup returns CDR1 SGHKS and CDR2 YYEKEE (reference sequence). The CDR3 extends over 14 amino acids. V was pared by 2 bases and J by 5 bases, with 14 bases between. The CDR3 loop reads CASSFSINRDEQYF. The CDR3 coding sequence is TGTGCCAGCAGCTTCAGTATTAACAGGGACGAGCAGTACTTC.

The J gene is TRBJ2-7, the V gene TRBV7-8, with 7 nucleotides matching TRBD2. There are 16 residues in the CDR3. Germline trimming cut 4 bases from V and 3 bases from J; bases unmatched to any gene: 12. Germline V gene sequence: CDR1 SGHVS, CDR2 FQNEAQ. The CDR3 sequence: CASSSRMGGEGYEQYF. DNA of the CDR3: TGTGCCAGCAGCTCAAGGATGGGGGGGGAGGGCTACGAGCAGTACTTC.